One and the same sample provided the 28 T cell receptor beta chains below, sequenced in a study of OX40 agonist ivuxolimab in advanced cancers. The data were produced by immunoSEQ multiplex PCR, yet TCRdb's version contains in-frame clones alone and is incomplete. Counted here are about 29,000 clones, about nine tenths occurring once; the ten biggest clones make up about 9.4%. This specimen was CD4+ or CD8+ T cells sorted from blood, taken in a trial of the OX40 agonist ivuxolimab. The receptor set was obtained from an adult with an advanced solid tumor such as melanoma, head and neck, liver or kidney cancer.

This clone was seen once. This chain joins TRBV18 and TRBJ2-3, with TRBD1 matching over 11 bases. Germline CDR1 KGHSH, CDR2 LQKENI. There are 17 residues in the CDR3. With V trimmed by 0 bases and J by 5 bases, 7 bases remained unmatched. Here the CDR3 DNA reads TGTGCCAGCTCACCACCCCCGGACAGGGGGCGCTTAGATACGCAGTATTTT. Its protein product is CASSPPPDRGRLDTQYF. Based on the CDR3 plus reference TRBV18 and TRBJ2-3, the full variable domain is NAGVMQNPRHLVRRRGQEARLRCSPMKGHSHVYWYRQLPEEGLKFMVYLQKENIIDESGMPKERFSAEFPKEGPSILRIQQVVRGDSAAYFCASSPPPDRGRLDTQYFGPGTRLTVL.

This rearrangement joins TRBV7-6 to TRBJ2-1, with D unresolved. This CDR3 is built from 13 residues. The V end was cut by 5 bases, the J end by 7 bases, with 12 bases between. Germline CDR1 SGHVS, CDR2 FNYEAQ. The DNA of the CDR3 is TGTGCCAGCAGCAGCAGCCGATGGAATGAGCAGTTCTTC. Translated, it gives CASSSSRWNEQFF.

V gene TRBV29-1 combines with J gene TRBJ1-4; unclear D gene. Germline-derived CDR1 and CDR2 are SQVTM and ANQGSEA. CDR3 length: 13 residues. The V end was cut by 3 bases, the J end by 7 bases, with 12 bases between. The CDR3 region is CSVDEGEGEKLFF. CDR3 DNA: TGCAGCGTTGATGAGGGCGAGGGTGAAAAACTGTTTTTT.

The chain joins TRBV7-9 to TRBJ2-5; TRBD2 agrees at 8 bases. After removal of 5 bases from V and 3 bases from J, the junction contained 11 bases not matched to a gene. Germline loops: CDR1 SEHNR, CDR2 FQNEAQ (reference sequence). The CDR3 runs to 16 residues. CDR3 protein: CASSDGPSGGKETQYF. CDR3 bases: TGTGCCAGCAGCGACGGACCAAGCGGGGGCAAAGAGACCCAGTACTTC.

V gene TRBV5-3 combines with J gene TRBJ2-7; D possibly uses TRBD1 or TRBD2 (5 bases each). TRBV5-3 is designated an ORF whose function remains uncertain. This CDR3 comprises 13 residues. Between the trimmed V and J ends, which lost 8 bases and 3 bases, there was a span of 15 bases. DNA of the CDR3: TGTGCCAGCAGCCCAGGGACCGTCTACGAGCAGTACTTC. It specifies CASSPGTVYEQYF.

Turning to this clone: This specimen includes other DNA sequences encoding the same CDR3. The chain combines TRBV6-1 with TRBJ2-7; unclear D gene. The V and J ends lost 5 bases and 2 bases respectively, with 4 bases between them. This CDR3 spans 11 amino acids. CDR1 and CDR2 from the germline V gene are MNHNS and SASEGT. The CDR3 DNA reads as TGTGCCAGCAGTCCGGCCTACGAGCAGTACTTC. As protein: CASSPAYEQYF.

The chain links TRBV29-1 to TRBJ2-6; TRBD1 agrees at 8 bases. The length of the CDR3 is 16 residues. The V and J ends lost 6 bases and 3 bases, in that order; junction bases with no gene match: 10. Germline V gene lookup returns CDR1 SQVTM and CDR2 ANQGSEA. The CDR3 DNA follows: TGCAGCGTGAGTACAGGGGGTAGGTTTGGGGCCAACGTCCTGACTTTC. Translating it yields CSVSTGGRFGANVLTF.

The chain carries TRBV5-5 and TRBJ2-1; D gene unclear. CDR3 size: 17 residues. Germline-derived CDR1 and CDR2 are SGHKS and YYEKEE (reference sequence). The V gene lost 0 bases and the J gene lost 0 bases, with 13 bases spanning the gap. For the CDR3, the DNA is TGTGCCAGCAGCTTGGCATTGGGCGGCTACTCCTACAATGAGCAGTTCTTC. It yields the protein CASSLALGGYSYNEQFF. Supplemented by reference TRBV5-5 and TRBJ2-1, the full variable domain reads DAGVTQSPTHLIKTRGQQVTLRCSPISGHKSVSWYQQVLGQGPQFIFQYYEKEERGRGNFPDRFSARQFPNYSSELNVNALLLGDSALYLCASSLALGGYSYNEQFFGPGTRLTVL.

J is TRBJ1-2 and V is TRBV7-2, with no clear D. The CDR3 is 13 residues long. Deletions cut 2 bases from V and 8 bases from J, with 12 bases between. Germline-derived CDR1 and CDR2 are SGHTA and FQGNSA. The CDR3 here is CASSLRWGGGYTF. DNA for the CDR3: TGTGCCAGCAGCTTACGTTGGGGAGGGGGCTACACCTTC.

V and J are TRBV19 and TRBJ1-3; TRBD1 might be the D (5 bases). CDR3 length equals 14 residues. Germline V gene data show CDR1 as LNHDA and CDR2 as SQIVND (reference sequence). V dropped 5 bases and J dropped 4 bases, with 12 bases sitting between them. The DNA of the CDR3 is TGTGCCAGTAGTGGCAGGGAGGACGGAAACACCATATATTTT. Its translation is CASSGREDGNTIYF.

This chain connects TRBV19 to TRBJ2-1, with 12 bases lining up with TRBD2. The CDR3 is 17 amino acids. V dropped 3 bases and J dropped 8; count of bases not matched to a gene: 11. Germline CDR1 is LNHDA and CDR2 is SQIVND (reference sequence). The CDR3 DNA is TGTGCCAGTAGTATCAATCCCCTAGCGGGAGGGCCCGATGAGCAGTTCTTC. Its protein is CASSINPLAGGPDEQFF.

The genes are TRBV29-1 and TRBJ2-7; D gene uncertain. Germline CDR1 SQVTM, CDR2 ANQGSEA. V was cut by 2 bases and J by 0 bases, with 5 bases left in between. CDR3 length: 12 amino acids. DNA for the CDR3: TGCAGCGTTGAAAACAGCTCCTACGAGCAGTACTTC. Its protein product is CSVENSSYEQYF.

This clone was found once. The chain joins TRBV6-6 to TRBJ1-1; the D is unclear. The CDR3 sequence is 11 residues long. V was clipped by 6 bases and J by 7 bases, with 9 bases between them. The V gene's germline CDR1 is MNHNY and CDR2 SVGAGI (reference sequence). CDR3 region: CASSSHDEAFF. DNA of the CDR3: TGTGCCAGCAGCTCACACGATGAAGCTTTCTTT.

The chain couples TRBV4-1 to TRBJ2-3, with D tentatively TRBD1 (6 bases). The CDR3 runs to 14 residues. Trimming removed 0 bases at V and 5 bases at J, with 9 bases between. Germline V gene sequence: CDR1 MGHRA, CDR2 YSYEKL. The DNA for the CDR3 is TGCGCCAGCAGCCAAGAGAGGGGGAGAGATACGCAGTATTTT. Encoded protein: CASSQERGRDTQYF.

The chain joins TRBV6-6 to TRBJ2-1; 13 nucleotides agree with TRBD2. Trimming removed 4 bases from V and 8 bases from J; junction bases left unmatched: 5. The CDR3 sequence is 15 residues long. The V gene's germline CDR1 is MNHNY and CDR2 SVGAGI (reference sequence). The CDR3 protein is CASSLTSGGVDEQFF. In DNA form, the CDR3 reads TGTGCCAGCAGTTTAACTAGCGGGGGGGTAGATGAGCAGTTCTTC.

Here the CDR3 reads CATSRDRAGSEQFF. The CDR3 bases are TGTGCCACCAGCAGAGATCGGGCAGGGAGTGAGCAGTTCTTC. The rearrangement uses TRBV15 and TRBJ2-1; TRBD1 or TRBD2 may be the D gene (5 bases each). Germline V gene data show CDR1 as LNHNV and CDR2 as YYDKDF (reference sequence). The CDR3 is 14 amino acids. V was clipped by 0 bases and J by 9 bases, with 12 bases between them. The full variable domain, with the rest looked up from reference TRBV15 and TRBJ2-1, is DAMVIQNPRYQVTQFGKPVTLSCSQTLNHNVMYWYQQKSSQAPKLLFHYYDKDFNNEADTPDNFQSRRPNTSFCFLDIRSPGLGDTAMYLCATSRDRAGSEQFFGPGTRLTVL.

This chain links TRBV11-2 with TRBJ2-7, with no clear D. V lost 0 bases and J 0 bases, leaving 6 bases between the germline ends. Germline-derived CDR1 and CDR2 are SGHAT and FQNNGV. The CDR3 consists of 14 residues. Written as DNA, the CDR3 is TGTGCCAGCAGCTTAGAAATGAGCTCCTACGAGCAGTACTTC. Protein product: CASSLEMSSYEQYF.

This clone appeared a single time. The J gene is TRBJ2-7, the V gene TRBV9; TRBD2 matches 15 bases. CDR1 is SGDLS and CDR2 is YYNGEE in the germline V gene. The trim removed 0 bases at V and 5 bases at J, leaving 6 bases unmatched. The CDR3 spans 17 residues. CDR3 DNA: TGTGCCAGCAGCGTAGGCGGACTAGCGGGAGGGCGCCACGAGCAGTACTTC. Amino acid sequence: CASSVGGLAGGRHEQYF.

V gene TRBV4-1 combines with J gene TRBJ2-7; 7 nucleotides match TRBD1. V was clipped by 6 bases and J by 3 bases; unmatched bases: 8. Germline CDR1 and CDR2: MGHRA and YSYEKL. The CDR3 spans 14 residues. This CDR3 is CASSQSGTVYEQYF. CDR3 in DNA: TGCGCCAGCAGTCAGTCCGGGACAGTCTACGAGCAGTACTTC.

This chain joins TRBV7-9 and TRBJ2-3; D unclear. Trimming left V 6 bases short and J 3 bases short, with 13 bases between. The CDR3 sequence is 14 residues long. The germline gives CDR1 SEHNR, CDR2 FQNEAQ (reference sequence). CDR3: CASSHEFRTDTQYF. CDR3 DNA: TGTGCCAGCAGTCACGAGTTCAGAACAGATACGCAGTATTTT.

Of note for this clone: At one boundary the junction diverges from the germline segment, which might be a read error. The chain employs TRBV5-4 and TRBJ2-7; D could derive from TRBD1 or TRBD2 (5 bases each). The germline V gene has CDR1 SGHNT and CDR2 YYREEE (reference sequence). The CDR3 loop spans 16 amino acids. Here the CDR3 DNA reads TGCGCCAGCAGCCAAGAGGGCAGGGACGGGACCTACGAGCAGTACTTC. Protein product: CASSQEGRDGTYEQYF.

The chain uses TRBV5-6 and TRBJ1-2, with unresolved D. The V end lost 0 bases, the J end lost 1 base, and 13 bases lay between the germline ends. CDR1 SGHDT and CDR2 YYEEEE come from the germline V gene. This CDR3 contains 16 residues. In nucleotides, the CDR3 is TGTGCCAGCAGCTTGGGGGCTCTCCCCGTTAACTATGGCTACACCTTC. The encoded protein is CASSLGALPVNYGYTF.

V is TRBV13 and J is TRBJ1-2, with a possible D match to TRBD1 (6 bases). Trimming left V 1 base short and J 1 base short, with 10 bases between. This CDR3 has 15 amino acids. The germline V gene encodes CDR1 PRHDT and CDR2 FYEKMQ (reference sequence). CDR3 loop: CASSLVGGGNYGYTF. The CDR3 DNA reads as TGTGCCAGCAGCTTAGTCGGAGGGGGTAACTATGGCTACACCTTC.

The chain joins TRBV9 to TRBJ1-1; 7 bases line up with TRBD1. The CDR3 loop spans 13 amino acids. Trimming removed 4 bases from V and 5 bases from J; junction bases left unmatched: 5. The germline V gene encodes CDR1 SGDLS and CDR2 YYNGEE. This chain's CDR3 is CASSPGGMTEAFF. The CDR3 region has the DNA TGTGCCAGCAGCCCAGGGGGGATGACTGAAGCTTTCTTT.

V usage is TRBV2 and J usage is TRBJ2-3; 8 positions match TRBD2. The germline V gene encodes CDR1 SNHLY and CDR2 FYNNEI. CDR3 length: 13 amino acids. V dropped 9 bases and J dropped 4; count of bases not matched to a gene: 6. This CDR3 is CARNGGAADTQYF. CDR3 sequence (DNA): TGTGCCAGAAACGGGGGGGCCGCAGATACGCAGTATTTT.

This chain joins TRBV5-1 and TRBJ2-2; TRBD1 matches at 7 bases. The CDR3 is made up of 16 amino acids. The germline V gene has CDR1 SGHRS and CDR2 YFSETQ. V was clipped by 4 bases and J by 6 bases; unmatched bases: 12. CDR3 in DNA: TGCGCCAGCAGCGCAGCCTCAGGGGGAACTGCCGGGGAGCTGTTTTTT. Its protein product is CASSAASGGTAGELFF.

V is TRBV4-2 and J is TRBJ2-5; D unclear. The CDR3 runs to 15 residues. CDR1 and CDR2 (germline): LGHNA, YNFKEQ. V was shortened by 0 bases and J by 1 base, with 9 bases between the two germline ends. This CDR3 is CASSQEWQPQETQYF. In DNA, the CDR3 is TGTGCCAGCAGCCAAGAATGGCAGCCCCAAGAGACCCAGTACTTC.

This chain links TRBV11-2 with TRBJ2-7; D is unresolved. The germline V gene has CDR1 SGHAT and CDR2 FQNNGV. The CDR3 has 15 amino acids. Trimming stripped 5 bases from V and 2 bases from J, with 16 bases between. DNA for the CDR3: TGTGCCAGCAGCGTGGGCTGGGATACCACCTACGAGCAGTACTTC. Its translation: CASSVGWDTTYEQYF.